This T cell receptor beta chain was captured by sequencing in a study of T-cell reconstitution after alpha-beta-depleted transplantation in children. This CDR3 has 15 residues. Germline CDR1 reads SGHRS; CDR2 reads YFSETQ. The V end lost 0 bases, the J end lost 5 bases, and 15 bases lay between the germline ends. TCRbeta library construction was performed incorporating unique molecular identifiers. TCRdb independently ran MiXCR on the PCR reads; one entry per CDR3 protein. In the table there are approximately 400,000 distinct CDR3 sequences, roughly a tenth of which are singletons. The source was PBMCs from the stem cell graft donor, collected from the stem cell graft. The source is a human donor who donated a stem cell graft to a child with acute myeloid leukemia. The chain is built from TRBV5-1 and TRBJ2-7, with a weak D call TRBD2 (6 bases). The CDR3 loop reads CASSLGGTSVNEQYF. DNA of the CDR3: TGCGCCAGCAGCTTGGGAGGGACTTCAGTCAACGAGCAGTACTTC.